The 29 T cell receptor beta chains below were found in one sample sequenced in a study of T-cell memory formation after mild COVID-19. Each CDR3 protein gets one entry after TCRdb re-called the 5' RACE reads with MiXCR. There are around 300,000 distinct CDR3 sequences in the sample; approximately 12% occur only once, and roughly a fifth lies in the top ten. Sequenced material: PBMCs or a T cell subset sorted from them (not recorded which). The receptor set was obtained from a man aged 18 to 30 who had mild COVID-19 (a few samples of this study predate the infection). Cell type and time point are not known.

The chain is built from TRBV4-1 and TRBJ2-3; D uncertain. Trimming cost V 3 bases and J 5 bases, with 9 bases left between them. The CDR3 has 13 residues. Germline V lookup: CDR1 MGHRA, CDR2 YSYEKL. Written as DNA, the CDR3 is TGCGCCAGCAGCCATCCCGGAGAAGATACGCAGTATTTT. This encodes CASSHPGEDTQYF.

The rearrangement links TRBV4-2 to TRBJ1-1, with D tentatively TRBD1 (5 bases). The V gene lost 4 bases and the J gene lost 5 bases, with 17 bases spanning the gap. This CDR3 contains 15 residues. The germline V gene encodes CDR1 LGHNA and CDR2 YNFKEQ. This CDR3 is CASSPMGGGETEAFF. The CDR3 DNA reads as TGTGCCAGCAGCCCTATGGGGGGAGGGGAGACTGAAGCTTTCTTT.

This clonotype was counted only a few times. This chain connects TRBV6-2 or TRBV6-3 to TRBJ2-2, with D possibly being TRBD1 or TRBD2 (7 bases each). The CDR3 is 17 residues long. Germline CDR1 and CDR2: MNHEY and SVGEGT. The germline V and J ends were trimmed by 7 bases and 4 bases, with 22 bases remaining between them. As DNA, the CDR3 is TGTGCCAGCATCTACGGGGGGACAGTCGGTGGCACCGGGGAGCTGTTTTTT. Translating gives CASIYGGTVGGTGELFF.

This chain connects TRBV12-3 or TRBV12-4 to TRBJ2-7, with a weak D call TRBD1 (6 bases). The V end lost 3 bases, the J end lost 4 bases, and 10 bases lay between the germline ends. This CDR3 spans 13 amino acids. The CDR3 sequence: CASSFAGAYEQYF. DNA for the CDR3: TGTGCCAGCAGTTTTGCAGGGGCTTACGAGCAGTACTTC.

The CDR3 protein is CASTNRTGDSYGYTF. CDR3 DNA sequence: TGTGCCAGCACCAATCGGACAGGGGATTCCTATGGCTACACCTTC. The chain uses TRBV7-6 and TRBJ1-2; 9 bases are shared with TRBD1. The CDR3 spans 15 residues. Trimming at V came to 7 bases and at J to 4 bases, leaving 10 bases not matched to a gene. Germline V gene data show CDR1 as SGHVS and CDR2 as FNYEAQ.

V gene TRBV18 combines with J gene TRBJ2-3; TRBD2 might be the D (6 bases). Germline CDR1 KGHSH, CDR2 LQKENI. Trimming pared 3 bases from V and 4 bases from J, leaving 14 bases between. The CDR3 totals 15 residues. The CDR3 here is CASSPGDFSADTQYF. In DNA, the CDR3 is TGTGCCAGCTCACCGGGGGACTTCTCCGCAGATACGCAGTATTTT.

V gene TRBV20-1 combines with J gene TRBJ2-7; no clear D gene. Germline CDR1 reads DFQATT; CDR2 reads SNEGSKA (reference sequence). Trimming pared 0 bases from V and 3 bases from J, leaving 6 bases between. The CDR3 extends over 12 amino acids. The DNA for the CDR3 is TGCAGTGCTAGAGATCAAAGCTACGAGCAGTACTTC. Its protein product is CSARDQSYEQYF.

This clonotype appeared a few times. The V and J genes are TRBV7-9 and TRBJ1-4, with D hard to call. This CDR3 has 16 residues. Germline assignment: CDR1 SEHNR and CDR2 FQNEAQ (reference sequence). V was trimmed by 4 bases and J by 1 base, leaving 13 bases between them. The CDR3 here is CASSSRGMGTNEKLFF. CDR3 nucleotide sequence: TGTGCCAGCAGCTCTAGAGGGATGGGAACTAATGAAAAACTGTTTTTT.

This clonotype has more than one count but fewer than ten. The genes are TRBV11-2 and TRBJ2-1; D is unclear. The length of the CDR3 is 12 residues. V was trimmed by 5 bases and J by 9 bases, leaving 11 bases between them. Germline values: CDR1 SGHAT, CDR2 FQNNGV. This CDR3 reads CASSLGLSEQFF. In DNA form, the CDR3 reads TGTGCCAGCAGCCTGGGGTTAAGTGAGCAGTTCTTC.

About this clonotype itself: One end of the junction does not line up with germline, which may come from a read error. This chain links TRBV7-7 with TRBJ2-5, with 9 bases that match TRBD1. CDR1 is SSHAT and CDR2 is FNYEAQ in the germline V gene (reference sequence). The CDR3 loop spans 15 amino acids. For the CDR3, the DNA is TGTGCTAGCAGCCGGGGACAGGGCCAGGCGGAGACCCAGTACTTC. As protein: CASSRGQGQAETQYF.

This clonotype was detected many times. This sequence joins TRBV20-1 and TRBJ2-3; 8 positions match TRBD2. The CDR3 length is 15 residues. Germline CDR1 reads DFQATT; CDR2 reads SNEGSKA (reference sequence). Trimming removed 1 base from V and 1 base from J; junction bases left unmatched: 4. The CDR3 loop is CSARVLGLGTDTQYF. CDR3 nucleotides: TGCAGTGCTAGAGTCCTGGGACTAGGCACAGATACGCAGTATTTT.

This clonotype was seen more than once but under ten times. The rearrangement joins TRBV4-1 to TRBJ2-2, with D perhaps TRBD2 (6 bases). Trimming left V 0 bases short and J 4 bases short, with 9 bases between. Germline values: CDR1 MGHRA, CDR2 YSYEKL. The CDR3 is 15 amino acids. The DNA for the CDR3 is TGCGCCAGCAGCCAAGAGGGACTTCTCACCGGGGAGCTGTTTTTT. Translated, it gives CASSQEGLLTGELFF.

This clonotype turned up a few times. The chain links TRBV4-3 to TRBJ2-2; no definite D call. This CDR3 comprises 13 residues. The germline V gene encodes CDR1 LGHNA and CDR2 YSLEER. V gave up 0 bases and J gave up 9 bases, with 8 bases separating them. DNA of the CDR3: TGCGCCAGCAGCCAAGACCCCGGCAGGGAGCTGTTTTTT. This translates into CASSQDPGRELFF.

This clonotype appeared a few times. J is TRBJ2-1 and V is TRBV7-2; D may correspond to TRBD1 or TRBD2 (5 bases each). V lost 4 bases and J 8 bases, leaving 18 bases between the germline ends. Germline CDR1 SGHTA, CDR2 FQGNSA. The CDR3 is 15 residues long. The CDR3 loop is CASSSGTTTQDEQFF. In DNA form, the CDR3 reads TGTGCCAGCAGCTCCGGGACCACGACCCAGGATGAGCAGTTCTTC. The full variable domain, its missing parts supplied by reference TRBV7-2 and TRBJ2-1, is GAGVSQSPSNKVTEKGKDVELRCDPISGHTALYWYRQSLGQGLEFLIYFQGNSAPDKSGLPSDRFSAERTGGSVSTLTIQRTQQEDSAVYLCASSSGTTTQDEQFFGPGTRLTVL.

This clonotype has more than one count but fewer than ten. This chain uses TRBV4-1 with TRBJ2-5; 9 nucleotides match TRBD1. CDR3 size: 15 residues. Germline trimming cut 6 bases from V and 5 bases from J; bases unmatched to any gene: 10. In germline, CDR1 is MGHRA, CDR2 YSYEKL. CDR3 DNA: TGCGCCAGCAGGTTCCGGGACAGGGCGGCGGAGACCCAGTACTTC. This translates into CASRFRDRAAETQYF.

The V call is TRBV5-5, the J call TRBJ2-6, with 7 bases matching TRBD2. With V trimmed by 3 bases and J by 4 bases, 7 bases remained unmatched. This CDR3 is built from 16 residues. CDR1 is SGHKS and CDR2 is YYEKEE in the germline V gene (reference sequence). CDR3 sequence (DNA): TGTGCCAGCAGCTGGGGGGGTCTAACAGGGGCCAACGTCCTGACTTTC. Amino acid sequence: CASSWGGLTGANVLTF. Full variable domain (missing parts from reference TRBV5-5 and TRBJ2-6): DAGVTQSPTHLIKTRGQQVTLRCSPISGHKSVSWYQQVLGQGPQFIFQYYEKEERGRGNFPDRFSARQFPNYSSELNVNALLLGDSALYLCASSWGGLTGANVLTFGAGSRLTVL.

The rearrangement uses TRBV7-8 and TRBJ1-1; the D is unclear. CDR1 SGHVS and CDR2 FQNEAQ come from the germline V gene. Deletions cut 2 bases from V and 3 bases from J, with 13 bases between. The CDR3 runs to 15 residues. The CDR3 DNA reads TGTGCCAGCAGCTTAAGGAGTGAGGCGCACACTGAAGCTTTCTTT. This translates into CASSLRSEAHTEAFF.

This sequence joins TRBV9 and TRBJ2-6; tentatively, D is TRBD1 (5 bases). V gave up 0 bases and J gave up 0 bases, with 10 bases separating them. This CDR3 spans 17 amino acids. CDR1 and CDR2 (germline): SGDLS, YYNGEE. The CDR3 coding sequence is TGTGCCAGCAGCGTAGCGACCACAGGCTCTGGGGCCAACGTCCTGACTTTC. Translating it yields CASSVATTGSGANVLTF.

The rearrangement uses TRBV6-1 and TRBJ1-6; D unresolved. This CDR3 contains 15 residues. V was cut by 7 bases and J by 7 bases, with 17 bases left in between. The germline CDR1 and CDR2 sequences are MNHNS and SASEGT. This CDR3 reads CASIVTYFANSPLHF. In DNA form, the CDR3 reads TGTGCCAGCATCGTGACATATTTTGCCAATTCACCCCTCCACTTT.

CDR3 region: CSVEPHNQETQYF. DNA of the CDR3: TGCAGCGTTGAACCACACAACCAAGAGACCCAGTACTTC. The chain links TRBV29-1 to TRBJ2-5, with unresolved D. Trimming took off 2 bases at V and 0 bases at J, with 7 bases between the two ends. From germline, CDR1 is SQVTM and CDR2 ANQGSEA. The CDR3 length is 13 residues.

This clonotype was found a few times. The rearrangement uses TRBV20-1 and TRBJ1-5, with no clear D. Germline V gene sequence: CDR1 DFQATT, CDR2 SNEGSKA (reference sequence). The CDR3 runs to 15 residues. Trimming cost V 6 bases and J 4 bases, with 19 bases left between them. This chain's CDR3 is CSARPDAVLNQPQHF. The CDR3 DNA reads TGCAGTGCCAGACCGGACGCGGTGTTAAATCAGCCCCAGCATTTT.

The chain couples TRBV11-2 to TRBJ2-7, with 7 nucleotides matching TRBD1. The germline gives CDR1 SGHAT, CDR2 FQNNGV. This CDR3 is 12 amino acids long. Unmatched junction bases numbered 6, after V lost 5 bases and J lost 8 bases. The CDR3 spells CASSRDRDQQYV. CDR3 DNA sequence: TGTGCCAGCAGCCGAGACAGGGACCAGCAGTACGTC.

The chain employs TRBV7-3 and TRBJ2-5; a weak D match, TRBD2 (6 bases). Germline-derived CDR1 and CDR2 are SGHTA and FQGTGA. CDR3 length: 16 residues. Trimming took 3 bases from V and 3 from J, leaving 17 bases between them. In DNA form, the CDR3 reads TGTGCCAGCAGCTTCAGTGGTTCTAGCGCGAAAGAGACCCAGTACTTC. Its protein product is CASSFSGSSAKETQYF.

The chain carries TRBV5-1 and TRBJ2-2; tentatively, D is TRBD1 (6 bases). The CDR3 covers 15 residues. V dropped 5 bases and J dropped 0 bases, with 11 bases sitting between them. Germline V gene data show CDR1 as SGHRS and CDR2 as YFSETQ. Written as DNA, the CDR3 is TGCGCCAGCAGGATCTCAGGGGCGAACACCGGGGAGCTGTTTTTT. This translates into CASRISGANTGELFF.

This clonotype appeared a few times. The chain employs TRBV3-1 and TRBJ2-1; possibly TRBD1 or TRBD2 for D (5 bases each). V lost 4 bases, J lost 3 bases, and 7 bases lay in between. The CDR3 sequence is 13 residues long. Germline V gives CDR1 LGHDT, CDR2 YNNKEL (reference sequence). The CDR3 DNA reads as TGTGCCAGCAGCCGGGACGTCTACAATGAGCAGTTCTTC. Its translation: CASSRDVYNEQFF.

In this sample, this clonotype turned up a few times. The chain couples TRBV4-3 to TRBJ2-2; D possibly matches TRBD1 or TRBD2 (6 bases each). This CDR3 is 16 amino acids long. Trimming cost V 2 bases and J 7 bases, with 17 bases left between them. Germline CDR1 is LGHNA and CDR2 is YSLEER. This CDR3 reads CASSQFRGVEGGELFF. In nucleotides, the CDR3 is TGCGCCAGCAGCCAATTTAGGGGGGTGGAAGGCGGGGAGCTGTTTTTT.

The rearrangement joins TRBV7-2 to TRBJ1-4; weak D call: TRBD1 (5 bases). Trimming stripped 1 base from V and 8 bases from J, with 8 bases between. CDR3 size: 13 residues. Per germline, CDR1 SGHTA and CDR2 FQGNSA. The CDR3 DNA is TGTGCCAGCAGCTTAGGGGGCTGGGAAAAACTGTTTTTT. Translated: CASSLGGWEKLFF.

This clonotype was counted only a few times. The chain carries TRBV4-1 and TRBJ2-4; 9 nucleotides align to TRBD1. V trimming: 0 bases; J trimming: 8 bases; junction bases outside the gene matches: 8. The CDR3 runs to 16 residues. Germline V gene lookup returns CDR1 MGHRA and CDR2 YSYEKL. CDR3 in DNA: TGCGCCAGCAGCCAAGATTTAGGGACAGGGATCGACATTCAGTACTTC. It specifies CASSQDLGTGIDIQYF.

The chain combines TRBV4-1 with TRBJ2-2; D perhaps matches TRBD1 (5 bases). V dropped 0 bases and J dropped 4 bases, with 15 bases sitting between them. The germline CDR1 and CDR2 sequences are MGHRA and YSYEKL. This CDR3 contains 17 residues. The CDR3 nucleotides read TGCGCCAGCAGCCAAGAAAGACTGACAGAGCTCACCGGGGAGCTGTTTTTT. This sequence encodes CASSQERLTELTGELFF.